Sequencing of this T cell receptor (beta chain) was carried out in a study of shared clonotypes between healthy human individuals. Naive-designated CD8 cells lacked CD45RO, were positively enriched for CCR7, and omitted terminally differentiated effector memory CD45RA+ cells. Donors had no recently reported acute infections or vaccinations and were HIV-negative. V trimming: 7 bases; J trimming: 3 bases; junction bases outside the gene matches: 6. The germline V gene has CDR1 SGHAT and CDR2 FQNNGV. The CDR3 spans 13 residues. Study findings and constraints: When compared with the clonotypes that were shared by all four sorted-subset donors, the non-shared clonotypes turned out to have lower generation probabilities.

Every subset had its genomic DNA shared out evenly among several immunoSEQ plates. Profiled with immunoSEQ multiplex PCR; TCRdb holds only in-frame clones, not every one. Of approximately 1.9 million clones in the sample, 85% to 95% were seen once. Of note for this clone: As yet, its antigen is unknown.

The receptor's source is a man in his late teens or twenties in good health. Some clones in this sample may be carry-over from other donors' samples. The chain employs TRBV11-2 and TRBJ2-7; TRBD2 matches at 7 bases. The sample consisted of naive CD8+ T cells from PBMCs. CDR3 sequence reads: CASTWAGDYEQYF. The CDR3 DNA reads TGTGCCAGCACCTGGGCGGGGGACTACGAGCAGTACTTC.